This T cell receptor (beta chain) was observed in a study of shared clonotypes between healthy human individuals. Study results and caveats: Generation probabilities were higher for clonotypes shared across all four sorted-subset donors than for unshared ones. Sorted-subset sequencing was shown by rarefaction to be incomplete despite large depth.

Notes on this clone: The antigen is not known.

The assay was carried out at the deep level. Only in-frame clones appear in the TCRdb table, and some are missing; sequencing was by immunoSEQ multiplex PCR. The table shows roughly 530,000 clones, with about 96% occurring only once. V was cut by 8 bases and J by 3 bases, with 13 bases left in between. The CDR3 spans 13 residues. The V gene's germline CDR1 is ENHRY and CDR2 SYGVKD. Healthy and HIV-negative, the adult donors had no recent acute infections or vaccinations. Material: naive CD4+ T cells sorted from blood. The subset: CD45RA+ positively selected. The source of this sequence is a woman aged 25 to 45 in good health. The chain has TRBV10-3 and TRBJ1-1; D might be TRBD1 (6 bases). CDR3 nucleotides: TGTGCCATCGGCAACAGGGCGGACACTGAAGCTTTCTTT. Its protein product is CAIGNRADTEAFF.